These 8 T cell receptor beta chains originate from one sample sequenced in a study of shared clonotypes between healthy human individuals. Measured with immunoSEQ multiplex PCR; TCRdb has only the in-frame clones, and not every one. This table holds approximately 2,300,000 clones, roughly 90% found once. Sequenced input: naive CD4+ T cells from PBMCs. Subset indicated: CD45RA+ positively selected. The receptor source for this set is a man between 18 and 29 years old in good health. Some clones in this sample may be carry-over from other donors' samples.

The chain uses TRBV19 and TRBJ2-6; 16 bases agree with TRBD2. CDR1 LNHDA and CDR2 SQIVND come from the germline V gene (reference sequence). CDR3 length: 20 amino acids. The J segment lost 0 bases and the V segment lost 7 bases, leaving 9 bases of the junction unmatched. This CDR3 is CASIKGTSGRASSGANVLTF. The CDR3 coding sequence is TGTGCCAGTATAAAGGGGACTAGCGGGAGGGCTTCCTCTGGGGCCAACGTCCTGACTTTC. The full variable domain, in which reference TRBV19 and TRBJ2-6 provide the parts outside the CDR3, is DGGITQSPKYLFRKEGQNVTLSCEQNLNHDAMYWYRQDPGQGLRLIYYSQIVNDFQKGDIAEGYSVSREKKESFPLTVTSAQKNPTAFYLCASIKGTSGRASSGANVLTFGAGSRLTVL.

On this clone itself: Additional DNA sequences in this sample encode the identical CDR3. CDR3 DNA sequence: TGCGCCAGCAGCTTGGGTCAGAACACCGGGGAGCTGTTTTTT. Amino acid sequence: CASSLGQNTGELFF. V gene TRBV5-1 combines with J gene TRBJ2-2; no firm D call. Trimming pared 0 bases from V and 1 base from J, leaving 4 bases between. This CDR3 is 14 amino acids long. Germline V gene sequence: CDR1 SGHRS, CDR2 YFSETQ. The whole variable domain, remainder taken from reference TRBV5-1 and TRBJ2-2, is KAGVTQTPRYLIKTRGQQVTLSCSPISGHRSVSWYQQTPGQGLQFLFEYFSETQRNKGNFPGRFSGRQFSNSRSEMNVSTLELGDSALYLCASSLGQNTGELFFGEGSRLTVL.

The chain is built from TRBV4-3 and TRBJ2-3, with TRBD1 matching over 10 bases. Germline V lookup: CDR1 LGHNA, CDR2 YSLEER. This CDR3 region has 16 residues. V was clipped by 0 bases and J by 5 bases; unmatched bases: 5. The CDR3 sequence: CASSQDGTGVLDTQYF. The CDR3, as DNA: TGCGCCAGCAGCCAAGATGGGACAGGGGTTTTAGATACGCAGTATTTT.

Here the CDR3 reads CAISESTSSGTYEQYF. The CDR3 DNA sequence: TGTGCCATCAGTGAGTCTACGTCTAGCGGTACCTACGAGCAGTACTTC. The rearrangement joins TRBV10-3 to TRBJ2-7, with TRBD2 identical over 7 bases. With V trimmed by 0 bases and J by 2 bases, 7 bases remained unmatched. Germline V gene data show CDR1 as ENHRY and CDR2 as SYGVKD. This CDR3 is built from 16 residues.

This chain uses TRBV7-3 with TRBJ1-2, with TRBD1 matching 9 bases. The junction had 2 bases not matched to a gene; V was cut back by 2 bases and J by 7 bases. Germline CDR1 is SGHTA and CDR2 is FQGTGA. The CDR3 runs to 13 residues. In nucleotides, the CDR3 is TGTGCCAGCAGCTTATTGGACAGGGGTGGCTACACCTTC. It codes for CASSLLDRGGYTF.

As regards this clone: The sample has other DNA sequences that encode this CDR3 too. The chain has TRBV7-3 and TRBJ2-1; D is unclear. There are 15 residues in the CDR3. V lost 2 bases and J lost 0, with 8 bases in between. Germline V gives CDR1 SGHTA, CDR2 FQGTGA. CDR3: CASSLLAGSYNEQFF. As DNA, the CDR3 is TGTGCCAGCAGCTTACTGGCTGGCTCCTACAATGAGCAGTTCTTC.

The rearrangement uses TRBV2 and TRBJ2-2; 9 nucleotides agree with TRBD1. The CDR3 extends over 15 amino acids. Trimming removed 8 bases from V and 2 bases from J; junction bases left unmatched: 6. CDR1 and CDR2 from the germline V gene are SNHLY and FYNNEI. CDR3 sequence reads: CASGMTGGNTGELFF. CDR3 sequence (DNA): TGTGCCAGCGGAATGACAGGGGGAAACACCGGGGAGCTGTTTTTT. Supplemented by reference TRBV2 and TRBJ2-2, the full variable domain reads EPEVTQTPSHQVTQMGQEVILRCVPISNHLYFYWYRQILGQKVEFLVSFYNNEISEKSEIFDDQFSVERPDGSNFTLKIRSTKLEDSAMYFCASGMTGGNTGELFFGEGSRLTVL.

The sample holds one count of this clone. This chain joins TRBV6-5 and TRBJ2-5; D gene unclear. The CDR3 is 14 residues long. V was shortened by 3 bases and J by 2 bases, with 10 bases between the two germline ends. CDR1 MNHEY and CDR2 SVGAGI come from the germline V gene. Written as DNA, the CDR3 is TGTGCCAGCAGTTATCTCGGTTATCAAGAGACCCAGTACTTC. Protein product: CASSYLGYQETQYF.